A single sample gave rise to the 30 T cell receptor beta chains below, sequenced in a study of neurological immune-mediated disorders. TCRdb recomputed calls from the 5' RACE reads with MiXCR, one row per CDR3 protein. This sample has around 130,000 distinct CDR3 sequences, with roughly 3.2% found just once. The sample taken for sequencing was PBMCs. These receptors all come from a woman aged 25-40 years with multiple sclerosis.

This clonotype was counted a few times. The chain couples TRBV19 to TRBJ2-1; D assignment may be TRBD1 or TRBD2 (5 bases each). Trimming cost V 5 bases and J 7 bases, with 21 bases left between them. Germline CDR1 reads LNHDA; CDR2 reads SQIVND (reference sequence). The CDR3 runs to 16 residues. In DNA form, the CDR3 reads TGTGCCAGTAGTCTCCGAGGTGGGACCCGCAGTAATGAGCAGTTCTTC. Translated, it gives CASSLRGGTRSNEQFF.

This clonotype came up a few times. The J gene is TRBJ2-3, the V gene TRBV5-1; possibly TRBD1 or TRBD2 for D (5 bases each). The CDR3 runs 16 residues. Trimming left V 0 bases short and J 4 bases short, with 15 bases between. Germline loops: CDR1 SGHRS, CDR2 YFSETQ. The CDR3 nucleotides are TGCGCCAGCAGCTTGGTTGGGGGATCGGAAGCAGATACGCAGTATTTT. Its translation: CASSLVGGSEADTQYF.

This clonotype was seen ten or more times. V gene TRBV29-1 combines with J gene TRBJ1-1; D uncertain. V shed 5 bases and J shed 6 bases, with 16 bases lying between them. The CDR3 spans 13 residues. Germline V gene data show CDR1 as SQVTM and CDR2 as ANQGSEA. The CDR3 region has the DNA TGCAGCGTTTTTTGGGGAGGGATCCCTGAAGCTTTCTTT. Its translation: CSVFWGGIPEAFF.

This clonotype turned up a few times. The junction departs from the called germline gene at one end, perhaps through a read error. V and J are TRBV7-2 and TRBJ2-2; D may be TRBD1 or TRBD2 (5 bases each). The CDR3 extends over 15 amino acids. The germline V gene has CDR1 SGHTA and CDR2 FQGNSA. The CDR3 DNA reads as TGTGCCAGCAGATTAGGGACGGTTCGTCAAGAGGAGCTGTTTTTT. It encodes CASRLGTVRQEELFF.

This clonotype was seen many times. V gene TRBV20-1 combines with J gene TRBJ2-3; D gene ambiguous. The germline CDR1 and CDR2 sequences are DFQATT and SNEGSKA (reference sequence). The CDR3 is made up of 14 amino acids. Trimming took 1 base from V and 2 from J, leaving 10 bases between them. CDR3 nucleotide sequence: TGCAGTGCTAGAGTCCATTCTTCCACAGATACGCAGTATTTT. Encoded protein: CSARVHSSTDTQYF.

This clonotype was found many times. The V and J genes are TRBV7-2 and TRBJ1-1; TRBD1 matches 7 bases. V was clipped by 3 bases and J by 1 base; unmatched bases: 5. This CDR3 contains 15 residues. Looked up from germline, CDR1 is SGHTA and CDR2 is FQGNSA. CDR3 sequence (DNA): TGTGCCAGCAGCTTCGACAGGGTAAAGAACACTGAAGCTTTCTTT. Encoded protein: CASSFDRVKNTEAFF.

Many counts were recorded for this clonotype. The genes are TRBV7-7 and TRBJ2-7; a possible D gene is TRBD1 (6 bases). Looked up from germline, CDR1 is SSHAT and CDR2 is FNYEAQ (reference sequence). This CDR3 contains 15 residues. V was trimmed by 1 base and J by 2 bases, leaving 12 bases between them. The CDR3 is CASSLGQGSTYEQYF. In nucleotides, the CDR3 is TGTGCCAGCAGCTTAGGCCAGGGGTCAACCTACGAGCAGTACTTC.

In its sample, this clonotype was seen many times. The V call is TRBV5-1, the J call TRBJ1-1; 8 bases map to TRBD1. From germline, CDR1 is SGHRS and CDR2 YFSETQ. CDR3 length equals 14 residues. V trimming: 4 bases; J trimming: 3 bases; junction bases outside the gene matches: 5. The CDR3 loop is CASSPGQGDTEAFF. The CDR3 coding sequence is TGCGCCAGCAGCCCCGGACAGGGCGACACTGAAGCTTTCTTT.

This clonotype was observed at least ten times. The CDR3: CASSQDRGQFEKLFF. The CDR3 DNA is TGTGCCAGCAGCCAAGATAGGGGGCAATTCGAAAAACTGTTTTTT. The chain is built from TRBV3-1 and TRBJ1-4; 7 bases are a match to TRBD1. Germline CDR1 reads LGHDT; CDR2 reads YNNKEL (reference sequence). The CDR3 contains 15 residues. Germline trimming cut 0 bases from V and 8 bases from J; bases unmatched to any gene: 6.

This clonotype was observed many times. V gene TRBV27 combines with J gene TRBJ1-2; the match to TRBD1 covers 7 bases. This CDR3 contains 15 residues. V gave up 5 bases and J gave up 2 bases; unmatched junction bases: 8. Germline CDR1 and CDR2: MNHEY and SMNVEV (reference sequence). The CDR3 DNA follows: TGTGCCAGCAGTCCAACAGGGGTACAGAACTATGGCTACACCTTC. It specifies CASSPTGVQNYGYTF.

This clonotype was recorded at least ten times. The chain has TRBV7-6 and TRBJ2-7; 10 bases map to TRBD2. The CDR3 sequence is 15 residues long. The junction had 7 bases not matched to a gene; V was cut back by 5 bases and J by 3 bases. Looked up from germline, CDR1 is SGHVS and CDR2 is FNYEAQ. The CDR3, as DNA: TGTGCCAGCAGCGGGCCTAGCGGGGGAGACTACGAGCAGTACTTC. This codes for CASSGPSGGDYEQYF. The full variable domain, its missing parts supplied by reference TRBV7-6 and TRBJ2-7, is GAGVSQSPRYKVTKRGQDVALRCDPISGHVSLYWYRQALGQGPEFLTYFNYEAQQDKSGLPNDRFSAERPEGSISTLTIQRTEQRDSAMYRCASSGPSGGDYEQYFGPGTRLTVT.

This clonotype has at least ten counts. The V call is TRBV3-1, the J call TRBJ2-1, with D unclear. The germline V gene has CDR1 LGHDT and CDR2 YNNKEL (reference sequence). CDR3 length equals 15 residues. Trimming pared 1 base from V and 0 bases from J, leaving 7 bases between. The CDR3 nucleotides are TGTGCCAGCAGCCAAGGTTACAGCTCCTACAATGAGCAGTTCTTC. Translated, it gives CASSQGYSSYNEQFF.

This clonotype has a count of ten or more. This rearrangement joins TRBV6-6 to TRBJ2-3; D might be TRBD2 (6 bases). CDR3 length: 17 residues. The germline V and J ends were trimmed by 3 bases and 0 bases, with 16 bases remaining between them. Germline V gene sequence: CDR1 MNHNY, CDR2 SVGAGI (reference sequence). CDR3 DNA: TGTGCCAGCAGTTATGTGGGACTTCGTGCTAGCACAGATACGCAGTATTTT. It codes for CASSYVGLRASTDTQYF.

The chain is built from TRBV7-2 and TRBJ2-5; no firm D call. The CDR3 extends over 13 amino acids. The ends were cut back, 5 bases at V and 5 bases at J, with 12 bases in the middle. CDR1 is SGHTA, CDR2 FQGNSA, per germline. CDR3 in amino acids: CASSLRLGETQYF. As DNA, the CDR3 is TGTGCCAGCAGCCTAAGACTGGGGGAGACCCAGTACTTC.

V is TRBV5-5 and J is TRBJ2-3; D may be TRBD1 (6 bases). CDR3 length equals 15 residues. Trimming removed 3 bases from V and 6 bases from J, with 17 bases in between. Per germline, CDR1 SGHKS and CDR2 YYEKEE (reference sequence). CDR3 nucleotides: TGTGCCAGCAGCTCACTTCAGGGGACCAGGGATACGCAGTATTTT. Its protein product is CASSSLQGTRDTQYF.

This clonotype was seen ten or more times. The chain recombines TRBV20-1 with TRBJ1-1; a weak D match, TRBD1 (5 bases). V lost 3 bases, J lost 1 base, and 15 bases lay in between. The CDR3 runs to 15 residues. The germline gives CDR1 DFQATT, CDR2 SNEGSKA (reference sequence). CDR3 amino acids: CSARIGTWENTEAFF. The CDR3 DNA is TGCAGTGCTAGGATCGGGACGTGGGAGAACACTGAAGCTTTCTTT.

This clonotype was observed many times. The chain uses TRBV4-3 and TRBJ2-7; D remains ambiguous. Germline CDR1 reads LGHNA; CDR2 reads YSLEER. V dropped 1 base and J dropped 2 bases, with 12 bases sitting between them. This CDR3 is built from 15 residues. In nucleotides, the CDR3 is TGCGCCAGCAGCCAAGGACCTACAGAGGCCTACGAGCAGTACTTC. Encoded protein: CASSQGPTEAYEQYF.

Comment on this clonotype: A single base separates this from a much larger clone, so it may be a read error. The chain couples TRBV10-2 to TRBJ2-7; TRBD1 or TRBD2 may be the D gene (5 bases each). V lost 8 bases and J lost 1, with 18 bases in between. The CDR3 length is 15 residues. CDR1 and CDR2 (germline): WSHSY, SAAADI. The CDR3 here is CASRGPGKGSYEQYF. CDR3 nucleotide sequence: TGCGCCAGCCGAGGACCGGGAAAGGGGTCCTACGAGCAGTACTTC.

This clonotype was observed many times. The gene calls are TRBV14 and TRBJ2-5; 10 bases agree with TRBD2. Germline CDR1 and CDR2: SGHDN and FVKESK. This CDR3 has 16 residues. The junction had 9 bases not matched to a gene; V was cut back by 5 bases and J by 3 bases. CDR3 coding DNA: TGTGCCAGCAGCTCTCTAGCGGGGGCCGTGGAAGAGACCCAGTACTTC. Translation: CASSSLAGAVEETQYF. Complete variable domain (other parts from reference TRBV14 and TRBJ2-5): EAGVTQFPSHSVIEKGQTVTLRCDPISGHDNLYWYRRVMGKEIKFLLHFVKESKQDESGMPNNRFLAERTGGTYSTLKVQPAELEDSGVYFCASSSLAGAVEETQYFGPGTRLLVL.

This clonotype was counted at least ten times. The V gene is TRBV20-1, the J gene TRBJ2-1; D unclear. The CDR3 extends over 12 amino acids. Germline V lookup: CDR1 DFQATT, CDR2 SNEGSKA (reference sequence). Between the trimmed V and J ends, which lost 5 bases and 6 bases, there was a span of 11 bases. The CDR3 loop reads CSAEDSINEQFF. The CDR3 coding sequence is TGCAGTGCTGAAGACTCGATCAATGAGCAGTTCTTC.

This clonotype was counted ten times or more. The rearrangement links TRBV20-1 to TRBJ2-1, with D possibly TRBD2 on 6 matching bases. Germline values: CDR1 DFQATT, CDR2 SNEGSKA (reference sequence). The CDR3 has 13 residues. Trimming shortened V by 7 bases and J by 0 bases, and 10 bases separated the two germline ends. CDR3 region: CSGVAVSYNEQFF. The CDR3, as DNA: TGCAGTGGAGTAGCGGTCTCCTACAATGAGCAGTTCTTC.

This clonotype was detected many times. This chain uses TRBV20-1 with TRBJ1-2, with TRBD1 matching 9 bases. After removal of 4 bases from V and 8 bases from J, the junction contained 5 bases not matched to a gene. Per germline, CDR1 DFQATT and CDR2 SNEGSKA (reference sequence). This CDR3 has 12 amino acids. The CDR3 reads CSATYRGRGYTF. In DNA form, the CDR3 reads TGCAGTGCTACCTACAGGGGGCGAGGCTACACCTTC.

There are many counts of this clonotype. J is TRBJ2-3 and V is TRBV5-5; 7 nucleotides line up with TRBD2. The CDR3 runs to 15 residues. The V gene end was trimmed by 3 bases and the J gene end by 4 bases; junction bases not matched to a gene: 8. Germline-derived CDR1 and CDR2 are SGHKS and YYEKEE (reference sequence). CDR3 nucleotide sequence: TGTGCCAGCAGCTCAGGACTAGTTGGTGCAGATACGCAGTATTTT. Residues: CASSSGLVGADTQYF.

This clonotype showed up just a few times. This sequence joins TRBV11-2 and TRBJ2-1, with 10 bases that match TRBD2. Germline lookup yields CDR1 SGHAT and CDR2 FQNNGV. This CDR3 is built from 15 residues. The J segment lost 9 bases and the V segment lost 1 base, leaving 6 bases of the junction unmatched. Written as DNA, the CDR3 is TGTGCCAGCAGCTTAGGTCTAGCGGGAGATGGTGAGCAGTTCTTC. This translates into CASSLGLAGDGEQFF.

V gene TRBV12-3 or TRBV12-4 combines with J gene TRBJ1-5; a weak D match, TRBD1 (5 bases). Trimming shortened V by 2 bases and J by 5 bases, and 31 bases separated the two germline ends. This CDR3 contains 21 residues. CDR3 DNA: TGTGCCAGCAGTTTACCCCCAAAGGGGTTAGGGGCTAGCCACCCCGATCAGCCCCAGCATTTT. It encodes CASSLPPKGLGASHPDQPQHF.

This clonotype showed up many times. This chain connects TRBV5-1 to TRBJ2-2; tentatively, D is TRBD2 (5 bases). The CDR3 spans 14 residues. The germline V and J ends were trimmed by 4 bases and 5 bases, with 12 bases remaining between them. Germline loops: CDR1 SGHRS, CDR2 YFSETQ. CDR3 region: CASSLPSGTGELFF. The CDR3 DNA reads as TGCGCCAGCAGCCTCCCCTCGGGGACCGGGGAGCTGTTTTTT.

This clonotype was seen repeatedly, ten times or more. CDR3 DNA: TGTGCCAGCAGTTTCGGCAATGAGCAGTTCTTC. Encoded protein: CASSFGNEQFF. V and J are TRBV27 and TRBJ2-1; D ambiguous. V was pared by 3 bases and J by 6 bases, with 3 bases between. CDR3 length: 11 residues. CDR1 MNHEY and CDR2 SMNVEV come from the germline V gene (reference sequence).

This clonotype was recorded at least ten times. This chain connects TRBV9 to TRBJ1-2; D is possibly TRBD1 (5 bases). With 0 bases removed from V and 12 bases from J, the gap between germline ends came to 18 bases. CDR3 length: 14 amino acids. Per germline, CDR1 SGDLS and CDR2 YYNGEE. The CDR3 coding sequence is TGTGCCAGCAGCGTAGCAGCTCAGGGAGATATGAACACCTTC. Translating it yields CASSVAAQGDMNTF.

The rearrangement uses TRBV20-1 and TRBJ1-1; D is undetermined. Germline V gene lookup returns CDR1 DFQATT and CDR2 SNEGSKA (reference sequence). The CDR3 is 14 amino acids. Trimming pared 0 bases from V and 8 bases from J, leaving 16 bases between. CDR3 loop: CSARDLSAVGEAFF. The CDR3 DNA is TGCAGTGCTAGAGATCTCTCGGCCGTCGGAGAAGCTTTCTTT.

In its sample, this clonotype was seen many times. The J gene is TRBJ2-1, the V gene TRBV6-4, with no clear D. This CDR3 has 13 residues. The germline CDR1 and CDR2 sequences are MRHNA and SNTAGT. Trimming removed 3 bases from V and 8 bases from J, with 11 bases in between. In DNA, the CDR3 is TGTGCCAGCAGTGATTCCGACAAGGATGAGCAGTTCTTC. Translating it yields CASSDSDKDEQFF.